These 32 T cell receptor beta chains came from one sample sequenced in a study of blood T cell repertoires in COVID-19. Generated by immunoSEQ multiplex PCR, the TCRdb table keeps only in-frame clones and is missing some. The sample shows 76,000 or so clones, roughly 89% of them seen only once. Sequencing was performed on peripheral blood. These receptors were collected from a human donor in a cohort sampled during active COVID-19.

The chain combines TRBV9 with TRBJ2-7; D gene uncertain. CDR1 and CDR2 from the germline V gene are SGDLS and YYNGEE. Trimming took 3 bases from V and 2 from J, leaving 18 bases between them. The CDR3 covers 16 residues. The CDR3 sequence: CASSAPGNIQAYEQYF. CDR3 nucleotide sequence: TGTGCCAGCAGCGCCCCAGGTAACATCCAAGCCTACGAGCAGTACTTC. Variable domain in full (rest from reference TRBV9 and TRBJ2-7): DSGVTQTPKHLITATGQRVTLRCSPRSGDLSVYWYQQSLDQGLQFLIQYYNGEERAKGNILERFSAQQFPDLHSELNLSSLELGDSALYFCASSAPGNIQAYEQYFGPGTRLTVT.

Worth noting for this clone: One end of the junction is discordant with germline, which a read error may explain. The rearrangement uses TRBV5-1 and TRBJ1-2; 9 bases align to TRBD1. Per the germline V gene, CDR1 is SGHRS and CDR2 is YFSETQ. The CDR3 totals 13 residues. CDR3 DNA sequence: TGCGCCAACAGCCCGACAGGGGGTTGGGGCTACACCTTC. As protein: CANSPTGGWGYTF.

The CDR3 DNA reads TGCGCCAGCAGCGTAGCAGATACGCAGTATTTT. This translates into CASSVADTQYF. The chain carries TRBV10-2 and TRBJ2-3; D is unclear. Germline assignment: CDR1 WSHSY and CDR2 SAAADI. Trimming cost V 6 bases and J 4 bases, with 5 bases left between them. The CDR3 has 11 amino acids.

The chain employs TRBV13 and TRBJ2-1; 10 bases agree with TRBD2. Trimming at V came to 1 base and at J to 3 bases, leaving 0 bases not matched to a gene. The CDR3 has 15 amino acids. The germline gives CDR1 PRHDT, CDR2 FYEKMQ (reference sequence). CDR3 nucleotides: TGTGCCAGCAGCTTAGCTAGCGGGGGCTACAATGAGCAGTTCTTC. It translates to CASSLASGGYNEQFF.

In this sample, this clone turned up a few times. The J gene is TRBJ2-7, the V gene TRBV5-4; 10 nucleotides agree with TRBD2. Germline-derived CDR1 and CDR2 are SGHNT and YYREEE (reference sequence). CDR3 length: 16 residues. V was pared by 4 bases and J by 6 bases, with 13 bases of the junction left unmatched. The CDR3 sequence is CASSPRGSAGGGEQYF. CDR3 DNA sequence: TGTGCCAGCAGCCCCCGGGGTTCAGCGGGGGGGGGCGAGCAGTACTTC.

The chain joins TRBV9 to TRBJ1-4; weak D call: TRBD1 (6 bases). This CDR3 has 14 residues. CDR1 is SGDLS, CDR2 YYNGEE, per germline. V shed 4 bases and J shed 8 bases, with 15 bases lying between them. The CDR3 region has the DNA TGTGCCAGCAGCAAGGGGGGGAAGCGAGAAAAACTGTTTTTT. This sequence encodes CASSKGGKREKLFF.

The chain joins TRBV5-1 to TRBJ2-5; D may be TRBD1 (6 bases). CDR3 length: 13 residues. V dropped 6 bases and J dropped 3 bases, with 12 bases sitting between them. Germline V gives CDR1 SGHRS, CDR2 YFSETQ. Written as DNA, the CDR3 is TGCGCCAGCAATAGACAGGATGAAGAGACCCAGTACTTC. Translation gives CASNRQDEETQYF. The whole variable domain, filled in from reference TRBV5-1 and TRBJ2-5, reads KAGVTQTPRYLIKTRGQQVTLSCSPISGHRSVSWYQQTPGQGLQFLFEYFSETQRNKGNFPGRFSGRQFSNSRSEMNVSTLELGDSALYLCASNRQDEETQYFGPGTRLLVL.

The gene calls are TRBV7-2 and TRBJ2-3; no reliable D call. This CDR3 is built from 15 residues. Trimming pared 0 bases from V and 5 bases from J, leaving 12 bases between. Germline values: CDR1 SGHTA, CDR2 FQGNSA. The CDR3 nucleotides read TGTGCCAGCAGCTTAGCGTTTACCGGCGGAGATACGCAGTATTTT. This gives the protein CASSLAFTGGDTQYF.

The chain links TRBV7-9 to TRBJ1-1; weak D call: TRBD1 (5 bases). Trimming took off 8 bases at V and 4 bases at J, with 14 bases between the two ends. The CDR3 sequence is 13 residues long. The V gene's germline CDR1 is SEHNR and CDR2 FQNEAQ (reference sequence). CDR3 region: CASSLVQGTEAFF. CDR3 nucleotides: TGTGCCAGCTCACTGGTCCAGGGCACTGAAGCTTTCTTT.

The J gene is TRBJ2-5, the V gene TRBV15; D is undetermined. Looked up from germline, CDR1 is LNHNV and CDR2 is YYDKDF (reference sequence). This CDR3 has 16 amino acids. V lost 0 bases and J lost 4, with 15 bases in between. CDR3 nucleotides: TGTGCCACCAGCAGAGATCGACTCAGAGGCATAGAGACCCAGTACTTC. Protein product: CATSRDRLRGIETQYF.

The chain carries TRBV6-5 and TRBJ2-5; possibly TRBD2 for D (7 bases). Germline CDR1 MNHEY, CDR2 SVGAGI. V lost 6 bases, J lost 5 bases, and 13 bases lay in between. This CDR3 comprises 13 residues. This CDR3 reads CASRRGGGETQYF. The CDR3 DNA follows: TGTGCCAGCAGAAGGGGGGGAGGTGAGACCCAGTACTTC.

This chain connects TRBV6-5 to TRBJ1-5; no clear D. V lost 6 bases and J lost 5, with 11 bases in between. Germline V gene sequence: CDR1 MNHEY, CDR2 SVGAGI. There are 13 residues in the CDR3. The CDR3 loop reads CASRLSIDQPQHF. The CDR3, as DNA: TGTGCCAGCAGACTATCCATTGATCAGCCCCAGCATTTT.

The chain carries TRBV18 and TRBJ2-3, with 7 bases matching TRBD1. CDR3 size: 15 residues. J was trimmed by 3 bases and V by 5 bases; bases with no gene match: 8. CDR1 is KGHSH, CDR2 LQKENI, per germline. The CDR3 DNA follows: TGTGCCAGCTCATCTCCGGGACAGTATACAGATACGCAGTATTTT. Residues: CASSSPGQYTDTQYF.

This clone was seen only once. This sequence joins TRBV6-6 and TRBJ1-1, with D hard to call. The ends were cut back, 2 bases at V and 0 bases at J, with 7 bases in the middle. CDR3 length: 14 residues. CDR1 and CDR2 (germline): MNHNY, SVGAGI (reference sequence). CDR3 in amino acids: CASSYKTLNTEAFF. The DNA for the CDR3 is TGTGCCAGCAGTTACAAGACTCTGAACACTGAAGCTTTCTTT.

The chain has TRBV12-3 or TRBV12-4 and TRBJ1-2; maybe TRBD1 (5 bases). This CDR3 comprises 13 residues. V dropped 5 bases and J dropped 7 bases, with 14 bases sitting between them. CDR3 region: CASSPLGTRGYTF. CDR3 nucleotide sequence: TGTGCCAGCAGTCCACTAGGGACTCGTGGCTACACCTTC.

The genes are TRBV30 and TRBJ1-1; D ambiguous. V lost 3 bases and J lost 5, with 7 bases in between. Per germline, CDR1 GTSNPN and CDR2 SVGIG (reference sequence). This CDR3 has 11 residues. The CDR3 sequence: CAWSRETEAFF. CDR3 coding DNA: TGTGCCTGGAGCCGGGAAACTGAAGCTTTCTTT.

Written as DNA, the CDR3 is TGTGCCATCAGTGAGTCTGCGGGGGGCCATACGCAGTATTTT. Residues: CAISESAGGHTQYF. The chain employs TRBV10-3 and TRBJ2-3, with 8 bases fitting TRBD2. CDR1 and CDR2 (germline): ENHRY, SYGVKD. This CDR3 has 14 amino acids. With V trimmed by 0 bases and J by 7 bases, 3 bases remained unmatched.

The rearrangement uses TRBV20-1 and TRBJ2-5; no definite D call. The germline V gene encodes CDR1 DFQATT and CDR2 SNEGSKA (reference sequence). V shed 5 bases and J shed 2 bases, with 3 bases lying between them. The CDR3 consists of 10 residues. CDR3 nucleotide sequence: TGCAGTGCTCTTCAAGAGACCCAGTACTTC. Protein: CSALQETQYF.

The CDR3 is CASSLRLAGGTVMNEQFF. DNA of the CDR3: TGTGCCAGCAGCTTAAGGCTAGCGGGAGGGACAGTAATGAATGAGCAGTTCTTC. J is TRBJ2-1 and V is TRBV7-8, with 12 bases aligning to TRBD2. This CDR3 spans 18 amino acids. Germline lookup yields CDR1 SGHVS and CDR2 FQNEAQ. V shed 2 bases, J shed 7 bases, and the junction held 12 bases outside the gene matches.

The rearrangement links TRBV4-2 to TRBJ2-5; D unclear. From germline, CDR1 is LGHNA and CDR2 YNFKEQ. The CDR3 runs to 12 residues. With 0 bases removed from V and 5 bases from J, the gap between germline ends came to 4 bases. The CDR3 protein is CASSQDLETQYF. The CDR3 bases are TGTGCCAGCAGCCAAGATCTCGAGACCCAGTACTTC.

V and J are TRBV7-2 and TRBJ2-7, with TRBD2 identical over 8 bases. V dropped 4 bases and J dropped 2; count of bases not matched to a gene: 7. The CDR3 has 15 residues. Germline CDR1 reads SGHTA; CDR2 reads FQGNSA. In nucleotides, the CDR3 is TGTGCCAGCAGCTCCAAAGCGGGGGCTGCCTACGAGCAGTACTTC. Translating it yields CASSSKAGAAYEQYF. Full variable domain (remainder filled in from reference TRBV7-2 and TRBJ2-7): GAGVSQSPSNKVTEKGKDVELRCDPISGHTALYWYRQSLGQGLEFLIYFQGNSAPDKSGLPSDRFSAERTGGSVSTLTIQRTQQEDSAVYLCASSSKAGAAYEQYFGPGTRLTVT.

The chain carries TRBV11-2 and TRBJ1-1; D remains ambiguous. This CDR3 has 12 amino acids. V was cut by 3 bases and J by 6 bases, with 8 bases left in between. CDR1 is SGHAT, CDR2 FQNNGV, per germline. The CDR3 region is CASSFEVSEAFF. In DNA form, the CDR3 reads TGTGCCAGCAGCTTTGAGGTATCTGAAGCTTTCTTT.

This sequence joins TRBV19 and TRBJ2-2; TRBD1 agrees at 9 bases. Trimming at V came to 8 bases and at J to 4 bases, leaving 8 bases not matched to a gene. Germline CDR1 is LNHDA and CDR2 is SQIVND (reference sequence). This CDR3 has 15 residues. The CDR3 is CASGDRVLFTGELFF. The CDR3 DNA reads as TGTGCCAGTGGGGACAGGGTTCTTTTCACCGGGGAGCTGTTTTTT. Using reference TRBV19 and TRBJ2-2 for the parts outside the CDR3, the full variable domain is DGGITQSPKYLFRKEGQNVTLSCEQNLNHDAMYWYRQDPGQGLRLIYYSQIVNDFQKGDIAEGYSVSREKKESFPLTVTSAQKNPTAFYLCASGDRVLFTGELFFGEGSRLTVL.

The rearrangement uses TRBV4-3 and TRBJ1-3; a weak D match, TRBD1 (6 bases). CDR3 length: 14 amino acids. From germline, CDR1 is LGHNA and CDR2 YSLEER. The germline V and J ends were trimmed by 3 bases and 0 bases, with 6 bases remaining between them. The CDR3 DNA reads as TGCGCCAGCAGCCAGGGGGCCTCTGGAAACACCATATATTTT. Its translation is CASSQGASGNTIYF.

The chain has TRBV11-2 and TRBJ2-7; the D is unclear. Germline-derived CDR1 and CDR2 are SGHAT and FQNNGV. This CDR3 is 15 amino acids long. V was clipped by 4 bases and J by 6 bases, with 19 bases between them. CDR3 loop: CASSSFGEDPTEQYF. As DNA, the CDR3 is TGTGCCAGCAGCTCATTCGGCGAGGATCCTACCGAGCAGTACTTC.

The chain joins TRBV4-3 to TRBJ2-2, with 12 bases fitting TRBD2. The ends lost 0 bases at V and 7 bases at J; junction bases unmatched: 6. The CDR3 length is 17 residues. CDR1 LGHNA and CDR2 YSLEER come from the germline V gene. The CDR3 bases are TGCGCCAGCAGCCAAGATCCGGGACTAGCGGGCCACGGGGAGCTGTTTTTT. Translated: CASSQDPGLAGHGELFF.

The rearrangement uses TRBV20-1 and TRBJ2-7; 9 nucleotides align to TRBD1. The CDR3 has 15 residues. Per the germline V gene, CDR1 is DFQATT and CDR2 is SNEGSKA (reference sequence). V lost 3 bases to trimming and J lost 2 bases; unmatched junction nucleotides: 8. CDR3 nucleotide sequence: TGCAGTGCTAGTTTGGGGGACAGGGCAACCTACGAGCAGTACTTC. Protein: CSASLGDRATYEQYF.

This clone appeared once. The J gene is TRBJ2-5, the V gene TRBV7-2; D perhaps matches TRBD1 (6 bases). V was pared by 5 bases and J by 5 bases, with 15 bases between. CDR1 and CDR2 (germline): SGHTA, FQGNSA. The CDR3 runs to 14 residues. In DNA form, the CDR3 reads TGTGCCAGCAGCAGGACGACAGGTCGCGAGACCCAGTACTTC. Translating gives CASSRTTGRETQYF.

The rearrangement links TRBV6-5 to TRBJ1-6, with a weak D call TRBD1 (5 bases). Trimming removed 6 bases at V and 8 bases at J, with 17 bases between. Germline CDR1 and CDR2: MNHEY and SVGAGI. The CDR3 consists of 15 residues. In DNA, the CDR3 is TGTGCCAGCAGCCTCGGGGGAAGAAGGGATTCACCCCTCCACTTT. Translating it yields CASSLGGRRDSPLHF.

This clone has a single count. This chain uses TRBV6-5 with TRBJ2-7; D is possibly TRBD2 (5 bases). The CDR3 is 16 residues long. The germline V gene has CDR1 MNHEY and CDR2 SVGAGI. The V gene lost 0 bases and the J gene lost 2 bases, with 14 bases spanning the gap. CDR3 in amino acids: CASSYSRVTGTYEQYF. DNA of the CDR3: TGTGCCAGCAGTTACTCGCGGGTGACGGGGACCTACGAGCAGTACTTC.

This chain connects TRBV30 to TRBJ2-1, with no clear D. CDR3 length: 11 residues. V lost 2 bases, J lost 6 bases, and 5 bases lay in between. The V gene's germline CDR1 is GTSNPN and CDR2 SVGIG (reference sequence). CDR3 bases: TGTGCCTGGAGTCTTATCAATGAGCAGTTCTTC. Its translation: CAWSLINEQFF.

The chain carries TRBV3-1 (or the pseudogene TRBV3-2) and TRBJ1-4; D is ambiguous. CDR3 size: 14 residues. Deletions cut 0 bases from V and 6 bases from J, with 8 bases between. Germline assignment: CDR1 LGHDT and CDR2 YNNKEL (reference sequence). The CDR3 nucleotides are TGTGCCAGCAGCCAAGATTTGGCAGATGAAAAACTGTTTTTT. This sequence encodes CASSQDLADEKLFF.